Below are 27 T cell receptor beta chains sequenced from a single sample in a study of blood T cell repertoires in COVID-19. TCRdb keeps only in-frame clones here, not all; method: immunoSEQ multiplex PCR. The sample has 280,000 or so clones; roughly 85% are singletons. Material for sequencing was PBMCs or T cells enriched from blood (not recorded which). The source of these receptors is a woman aged 40 to 50 who had recovered from COVID-19.

The V call is TRBV19, the J call TRBJ2-3; 7 nucleotides agree with TRBD1. Trimming removed 7 bases from V and 2 bases from J; junction bases left unmatched: 12. The germline gives CDR1 LNHDA, CDR2 SQIVND (reference sequence). This CDR3 comprises 16 residues. CDR3 DNA sequence: TGTGCCAGTAATCGCTGGGGACAGCCTGACACAGATACGCAGTATTTT. Amino acid sequence: CASNRWGQPDTDTQYF.

The genes are TRBV20-1 and TRBJ1-2; the D gene is possibly TRBD1 (5 bases). The V end lost 5 bases, the J end lost 2 bases, and 6 bases lay between the germline ends. This CDR3 is 11 amino acids long. Germline CDR1 reads DFQATT; CDR2 reads SNEGSKA (reference sequence). The CDR3 spells CSADSNYGYTF. The CDR3 DNA follows: TGCAGTGCTGACAGCAACTATGGCTACACCTTC.

V and J are TRBV7-9 and TRBJ2-2, with D possibly TRBD2 on 6 matching bases. Trimming left V 6 bases short and J 4 bases short, with 15 bases between. The CDR3 has 15 amino acids. The germline gives CDR1 SEHNR, CDR2 FQNEAQ (reference sequence). In nucleotides, the CDR3 is TGTGCCAGCAGTTTGGAACGGGGAGGCACCGGGGAGCTGTTTTTT. It specifies CASSLERGGTGELFF. Combining the CDR3 with reference TRBV7-9 and TRBJ2-2 gives the whole variable domain DTGVSQNPRHKITKRGQNVTFRCDPISEHNRLYWYRQTLGQGPEFLTYFQNEAQLEKSRLLSDRFSAERPKGSFSTLEIQRTEQGDSAMYLCASSLERGGTGELFFGEGSRLTVL.

The rearrangement uses TRBV30 and TRBJ2-7; 12 bases are a match to TRBD2. This CDR3 is 17 amino acids long. Germline values: CDR1 GTSNPN, CDR2 SVGIG (reference sequence). Losses at the gene ends were 0 bases for V and 0 bases for J; bases not matched to a gene: 6. CDR3 amino acids: CAWSVRLAGAPSYEQYF. Here the CDR3 DNA reads TGTGCCTGGAGTGTACGACTAGCGGGAGCCCCCTCCTACGAGCAGTACTTC. Supplemented by reference TRBV30 and TRBJ2-7, the full variable domain reads SQTIHQWPATLVQPVGSPLSLECTVEGTSNPNLYWYRQAAGRGLQLLFYSVGIGQISSEVPQNLSASRPQDRQFILSSKKLLLSDSGFYLCAWSVRLAGAPSYEQYFGPGTRLTVT.

This clone was seen only a few times. This chain connects TRBV5-1 to TRBJ2-7; 12 positions agree with TRBD1. Germline lookup yields CDR1 SGHRS and CDR2 YFSETQ. This CDR3 spans 18 amino acids. Trimming cost V 4 bases and J 0 bases; bases outside gene matches: 11. The CDR3 loop is CASSGGTGGAVGSYEQYF. The CDR3 coding sequence is TGCGCCAGCAGCGGCGGGACAGGGGGCGCGGTTGGCTCCTACGAGCAGTACTTC.

This clone has only a few counts. This chain links TRBV11-2 with TRBJ2-1; a possible D gene is TRBD2 (5 bases). The CDR3 consists of 16 residues. Germline CDR1 is SGHAT and CDR2 is FQNNGV. V dropped 5 bases and J dropped 5 bases, with 19 bases sitting between them. The CDR3 coding sequence is TGTGCCAGCAGCCCTATAGCGCGAGCCATTGACAATGAGCAGTTCTTC. Protein product: CASSPIARAIDNEQFF.

Only one count was recorded for this clone. The chain combines TRBV4-1 with TRBJ1-2; D call uncertain. The germline V gene encodes CDR1 MGHRA and CDR2 YSYEKL. Trimming took off 0 bases at V and 2 bases at J, with 10 bases between the two ends. CDR3 length: 15 residues. The CDR3 region is CASSQDGRVNYGYTF. The CDR3 region has the DNA TGCGCCAGCAGCCAAGATGGGAGGGTGAACTATGGCTACACCTTC.

The rearrangement uses TRBV7-2 and TRBJ1-2, with 11 bases identical to TRBD1. Unmatched junction bases numbered 7, after V lost 6 bases and J lost 4 bases. Germline V gene lookup returns CDR1 SGHTA and CDR2 FQGNSA. The CDR3 loop spans 15 amino acids. CDR3 sequence (DNA): TGTGCCAGCAGGAACCGGGACAGGGGGATCTATGGCTACACCTTC. Its translation: CASRNRDRGIYGYTF.

CDR3 bases: TGTGCCAGTTCAGGGGACCCCCGGGGCACTGAAGCTTTCTTT. Translated, it gives CASSGDPRGTEAFF. This chain links TRBV2 with TRBJ1-1; D might be TRBD1 (6 bases). Germline CDR1 reads SNHLY; CDR2 reads FYNNEI. V lost 9 bases, J lost 4 bases, and 18 bases lay in between. The CDR3 consists of 14 residues. The variable domain in full, with the rest retrieved from reference TRBV2 and TRBJ1-1, is EPEVTQTPSHQVTQMGQEVILRCVPISNHLYFYWYRQILGQKVEFLVSFYNNEISEKSEIFDDQFSVERPDGSNFTLKIRSTKLEDSAMYFCASSGDPRGTEAFFGQGTRLTVV.

This chain connects TRBV18 to TRBJ2-4; D unresolved. V was trimmed by 3 bases and J by 8 bases, leaving 8 bases between them. This CDR3 region has 12 residues. Looked up from germline, CDR1 is KGHSH and CDR2 is LQKENI. CDR3 sequence reads: CASSPSSDIQYF. The CDR3 nucleotides read TGTGCCAGCTCACCTTCGTCGGACATTCAGTACTTC.

The chain couples TRBV7-8 to TRBJ2-5; 7 nucleotides line up with TRBD1. In germline, CDR1 is SGHVS, CDR2 FQNEAQ. V was clipped by 5 bases and J by 3 bases; unmatched bases: 6. This CDR3 has 14 residues. The CDR3 region is CASSGEGAEETQYF. CDR3 coding DNA: TGTGCCAGCAGCGGAGAGGGGGCTGAAGAGACCCAGTACTTC. Drawing the rest from reference TRBV7-8 and TRBJ2-5, the complete variable domain is GAGVSQSPRYKVAKRGQDVALRCDPISGHVSLFWYQQALGQGPEFLTYFQNEAQLDKSGLPSDRFFAERPEGSVSTLKIQRTQQEDSAVYLCASSGEGAEETQYFGPGTRLLVL.

CDR3 DNA: TGTGCCAGCAGTGCAGACCAAGAGACCCAGTACTTC. It codes for CASSADQETQYF. The chain has TRBV28 and TRBJ2-5; D gene uncertain. CDR3 length: 12 residues. The germline V gene has CDR1 MDHEN and CDR2 SYDVKM. Trimming took off 5 bases at V and 0 bases at J, with 4 bases between the two ends. The full variable domain, its missing parts supplied by reference TRBV28 and TRBJ2-5, is DVKVTQSSRYLVKRTGEKVFLECVQDMDHENMFWYRQDPGLGLRLIYFSYDVKMKEKGDIPEGYSVSREKKERFSLILESASTNQTSMYLCASSADQETQYFGPGTRLLVL.

The V and J genes are TRBV19 and TRBJ2-2; the match to TRBD2 covers 15 bases. Trimming cost V 6 bases and J 3 bases; bases outside gene matches: 8. This CDR3 has 18 residues. The germline V gene encodes CDR1 LNHDA and CDR2 SQIVND (reference sequence). CDR3 in DNA: TGTGCCAGTAGCCTGGAAGGACTAGCGGGAGGGTACACCGGGGAGCTGTTTTTT. This gives the protein CASSLEGLAGGYTGELFF.

The CDR3 reads CASSVGQGINEQFF. In nucleotides, the CDR3 is TGTGCCAGCAGCGTGGGACAGGGAATAAATGAGCAGTTCTTC. The chain couples TRBV9 to TRBJ2-1, with TRBD1 matching over 9 bases. Germline V gene sequence: CDR1 SGDLS, CDR2 YYNGEE. V lost 2 bases, J lost 7 bases, and 4 bases stayed unmatched. CDR3 length equals 14 residues.

The chain carries TRBV5-1 and TRBJ1-1, with D possibly matching TRBD1 (5 bases). Germline V gives CDR1 SGHRS, CDR2 YFSETQ. The ends were cut back, 0 bases at V and 4 bases at J, with 13 bases in the middle. The CDR3 covers 15 residues. DNA of the CDR3: TGCGCCAGCAGCTTGGCCTTGGGGGGGATCACTGAAGCTTTCTTT. Translated: CASSLALGGITEAFF.

This sequence joins TRBV30 and TRBJ1-5, with 8 bases that match TRBD1. This CDR3 region has 15 residues. Germline lookup yields CDR1 GTSNPN and CDR2 SVGIG (reference sequence). V lost 1 base to trimming and J lost 5 bases; unmatched junction nucleotides: 7. DNA of the CDR3: TGTGCCTGGAGTGGTACAGGGGGATTGTATCAGCCCCAGCATTTT. Protein: CAWSGTGGLYQPQHF.

The V gene is TRBV7-3, the J gene TRBJ2-1, with 15 nucleotides matching TRBD2. The CDR3 loop spans 16 amino acids. Germline V gene data show CDR1 as SGHTA and CDR2 as FQGTGA. Unmatched junction bases numbered 3, after V lost 5 bases and J lost 4 bases. CDR3 protein: CASSLGTSGGYNEQFF. CDR3 nucleotides: TGTGCCAGCAGCCTCGGGACTAGCGGGGGGTACAATGAGCAGTTCTTC.

The rearrangement joins TRBV11-2 to TRBJ2-2; perhaps TRBD1 as D (5 bases). CDR3 size: 16 residues. Germline V lookup: CDR1 SGHAT, CDR2 FQNNGV. Deletions cut 4 bases from V and 6 bases from J, with 18 bases between. The CDR3 reads CASSSPRQSRPGELFF. In DNA, the CDR3 is TGTGCCAGCAGCTCCCCCCGACAGTCCCGCCCCGGGGAGCTGTTTTTT.

Comments on this clone: Other nucleotide sequences in the sample specify the same CDR3. This chain links TRBV28 with TRBJ1-4; a weak D match, TRBD1 (6 bases). Looked up from germline, CDR1 is MDHEN and CDR2 is SYDVKM. The CDR3 loop spans 14 amino acids. V lost 5 bases, J lost 7 bases, and 14 bases lay in between. The CDR3 sequence: CASSLGGAGEKLFF. CDR3 DNA sequence: TGTGCCAGCAGTCTTGGGGGCGCGGGTGAAAAACTGTTTTTT.

This clone was seen just once. The chain joins TRBV28 to TRBJ1-3; D remains ambiguous. Germline CDR1 reads MDHEN; CDR2 reads SYDVKM. The V and J ends lost 2 bases and 2 bases respectively, with 7 bases between them. The CDR3 extends over 14 amino acids. CDR3 protein: CASSLSGAGNTIYF. The CDR3 DNA reads TGTGCCAGCAGTTTAAGCGGGGCTGGAAACACCATATATTTT.

The chain links TRBV2 to TRBJ2-2; tentatively, D is TRBD1 (6 bases). The V end lost 8 bases, the J end lost 4 bases, and 8 bases lay between the germline ends. This CDR3 has 12 residues. Per the germline V gene, CDR1 is SNHLY and CDR2 is FYNNEI. CDR3 coding DNA: TGTGCCAGCCGACAGGTCACCGGGGAGCTGTTTTTT. It specifies CASRQVTGELFF.

V is TRBV9 and J is TRBJ1-3; 7 nucleotides line up with TRBD1. Germline CDR1 SGDLS, CDR2 YYNGEE. The V gene end was trimmed by 2 bases and the J gene end by 0 bases; junction bases not matched to a gene: 11. This CDR3 has 18 residues. The CDR3 region is CASSVKPPGQTSGNTIYF. The CDR3 region has the DNA TGTGCCAGCAGCGTGAAACCGCCGGGACAGACCTCTGGAAACACCATATATTTT. Variable domain in full (rest from reference TRBV9 and TRBJ1-3): DSGVTQTPKHLITATGQRVTLRCSPRSGDLSVYWYQQSLDQGLQFLIQYYNGEERAKGNILERFSAQQFPDLHSELNLSSLELGDSALYFCASSVKPPGQTSGNTIYFGEGSWLTVV.

J is TRBJ1-5 and V is TRBV6-2 or TRBV6-3, with TRBD1 as a possible D gene (5 bases). The CDR3 has 14 amino acids. Germline V lookup: CDR1 MNHEY, CDR2 SVGEGT. Trimming cost V 2 bases and J 9 bases, with 14 bases left between them. The CDR3 DNA reads as TGTGCCAGCAGTTACGCCGACAGTTACTCGCCCCAGCATTTT. It encodes CASSYADSYSPQHF.

The chain joins TRBV10-1 to TRBJ2-5; 7 bases map to TRBD1. The germline V gene encodes CDR1 WNHNN and CDR2 SYGVQD (reference sequence). V shed 7 bases and J 5 bases; nucleotides not matched to a gene: 10. The length of the CDR3 is 14 residues. CDR3 sequence: CASMVKGGWETQYF. CDR3 DNA sequence: TGCGCCAGCATGGTCAAAGGGGGCTGGGAGACCCAGTACTTC.

For the CDR3, the DNA is TGTGCCAGTAGTATGGGCGGGAGGGCCAGATTAGATACGCAGTATTTT. Its translation is CASSMGGRARLDTQYF. The chain combines TRBV19 with TRBJ2-3, with 9 bases that match TRBD2. CDR3 length: 16 residues. Germline lookup yields CDR1 LNHDA and CDR2 SQIVND (reference sequence). The junction had 9 bases not matched to a gene; V was cut back by 3 bases and J by 5 bases.

The chain carries TRBV27 and TRBJ1-1; TRBD1 aligns across 7 bases. The germline CDR1 and CDR2 sequences are MNHEY and SMNVEV (reference sequence). V trimming: 5 bases; J trimming: 0 bases; junction bases outside the gene matches: 9. The CDR3 extends over 16 amino acids. CDR3 coding DNA: TGTGCCAGCAGTCCAGTAATGACAGGGATGAACACTGAAGCTTTCTTT. Amino acids: CASSPVMTGMNTEAFF.

The V call is TRBV23-1, the J call TRBJ1-3, with D possibly being TRBD1 (5 bases). TRBV23-1 is marked as an open reading frame, function uncertain. This CDR3 is built from 16 residues. V was cut by 2 bases and J by 0 bases, with 11 bases left in between. The CDR3 loop is CASSQRPGRSGNTIYF. DNA of the CDR3: TGCGCCAGCAGTCAACGGCCAGGGCGCTCTGGAAACACCATATATTTT.